This is a list of T cell receptor beta chains from one sample in a study of OX40 agonist ivuxolimab in advanced cancers. Produced via immunoSEQ multiplex PCR; TCRdb's table is partial and in-frame only. Of 100,000 or so clones detected, 70% to 85% appear once; the ten largest clones hold roughly 5%. Source: CD4+ or CD8+ T cells sorted from blood, taken in a trial of the OX40 agonist ivuxolimab. The source is an adult with an advanced solid tumor such as melanoma, head and neck, liver or kidney cancer. Both conserved end residues are part of each CDR3. A D gene is named only where the DNA matches it firmly.

cdr3_length	j_call	v_call	d_call	cdr3_nt	cdr3_aa
13	TRBJ2-1	TRBV12-5	TRBD2	TGTGCTAGTGGTTTAGCGGGGGAGGTTGAGCAGTTCTTC	CASGLAGEVEQFF
15	TRBJ1-3	TRBV18	.	TGTGCAACAAGCTCGTCCGGGCAGGGCAGAAACACCATATATTTT	CATSSSGQGRNTIYF
15	TRBJ2-1	TRBV5-1	TRBD1	TGCGCCAGCAGCCCAGGACAGGGGCTATACAATGAGCAGTTCTTC	CASSPGQGLYNEQFF
10	TRBJ2-3	TRBV25-1	TRBD1	TGTGCCAGCTTCTCGGACAGGGGGTATTTT	CASFSDRGYF
15	TRBJ2-3	TRBV2	TRBD2	TGTGCCAGCAGTCGGGGACTAGCGGGATTTGATACGCAGTATTTT	CASSRGLAGFDTQYF
14	TRBJ1-3	TRBV5-6	.	TGTGCCAGCAGCTTTTGGCTCTCTGGAAACACCATATATTTT	CASSFWLSGNTIYF
19	TRBJ2-2	TRBV4-2	TRBD2	TGTGCCAGCAGCAACTATGGACAAGCGGGGGGTGCGAACACCGGGGAGCTGTTTTTT	CASSNYGQAGGANTGELFF
15	TRBJ2-7	TRBV5-1	TRBD1	TGCGCCAGCAGCTTGTCTACAGGGGGCCCTTGGGAGCAGTACTTC	CASSLSTGGPWEQYF
13	TRBJ1-2	TRBV28	.	TGTGCCAGCAGTCTCACAGGGAGCTATGGCTACACCTTC	CASSLTGSYGYTF
17	TRBJ2-6	TRBV9	.	TGTGCCAGCGAAGCAGTGTACTCACAAAGTCGGGCCAACGTCCTGACTTTC	CASEAVYSQSRANVLTF
11	TRBJ2-1	TRBV5-1	TRBD1	TGCGCCAGCAGCGATGGACAGGGGCAGTTCTTC	CASSDGQGQFF
13	TRBJ1-1	TRBV10-2	.	TGCGCCAGCAGGTCTGGGGAGAACACTGAAGCTTTCTTT	CASRSGENTEAFF